The present TCR beta chain was sequenced within a study of technical replicates of blood from a few donors. The CDR3 runs to 14 residues. Deletions cut 0 bases from V and 15 bases from J, with 18 bases between. The germline V gene has CDR1 MGHRA and CDR2 YSYEKL. Here immunoSEQ multiplex PCR was the method, and the copy in TCRdb shows in-frame clones only, minus some. Among some 70,000 clones listed, about 97% were seen once. The rearrangement links TRBV4-1 to TRBJ2-1, with a tentative D call TRBD2 (6 bases). Source material: T cells isolated from PBMCs. This TCR was sampled from a human donor in good health. CDR3 region: CASSQEMGRLDLFF. The CDR3 DNA reads TGCGCCAGCAGCCAAGAGATGGGGCGACTAGATCTGTTCTTC.